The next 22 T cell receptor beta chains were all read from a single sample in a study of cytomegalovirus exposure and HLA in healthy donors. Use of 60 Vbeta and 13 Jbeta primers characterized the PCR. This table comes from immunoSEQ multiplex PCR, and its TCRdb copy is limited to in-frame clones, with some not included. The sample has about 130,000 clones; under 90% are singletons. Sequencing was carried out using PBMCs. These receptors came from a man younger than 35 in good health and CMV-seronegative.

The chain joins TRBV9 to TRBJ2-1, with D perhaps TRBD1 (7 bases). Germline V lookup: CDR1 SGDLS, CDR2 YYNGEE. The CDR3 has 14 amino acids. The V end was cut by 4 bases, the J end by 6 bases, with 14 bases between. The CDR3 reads CASSYQGGSNEQFF. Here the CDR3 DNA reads TGTGCCAGCAGCTATCAGGGGGGCTCCAATGAGCAGTTCTTC.

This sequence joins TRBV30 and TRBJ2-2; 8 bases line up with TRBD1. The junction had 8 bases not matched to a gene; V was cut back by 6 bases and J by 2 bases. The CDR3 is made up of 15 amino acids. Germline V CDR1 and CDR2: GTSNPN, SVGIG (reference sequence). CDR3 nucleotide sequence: TGTGCCTGCCCGGCAGGGGGCGGTAACACCGGGGAGCTGTTTTTT. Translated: CACPAGGGNTGELFF.

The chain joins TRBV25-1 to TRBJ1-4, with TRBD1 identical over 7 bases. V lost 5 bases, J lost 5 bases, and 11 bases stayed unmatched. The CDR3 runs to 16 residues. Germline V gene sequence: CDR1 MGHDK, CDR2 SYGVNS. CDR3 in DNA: TGTGCCAGCAGTCTTAAGACAGGGATCCGGAATGAAAAACTGTTTTTT. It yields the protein CASSLKTGIRNEKLFF. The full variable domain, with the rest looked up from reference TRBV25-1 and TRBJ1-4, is EADIYQTPRYLVIGTGKKITLECSQTMGHDKMYWYQQDPGMELHLIHYSYGVNSTEKGDLSSESTVSRIRTEHFPLTLESARPSHTSQYLCASSLKTGIRNEKLFFGSGTQLSVL.

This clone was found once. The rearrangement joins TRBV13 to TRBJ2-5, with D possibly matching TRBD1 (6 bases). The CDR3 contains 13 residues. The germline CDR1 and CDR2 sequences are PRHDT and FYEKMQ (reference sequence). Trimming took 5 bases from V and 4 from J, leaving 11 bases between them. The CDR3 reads CASSQDSSETQYF. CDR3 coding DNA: TGTGCCAGCAGCCAGGACAGTTCAGAGACCCAGTACTTC.

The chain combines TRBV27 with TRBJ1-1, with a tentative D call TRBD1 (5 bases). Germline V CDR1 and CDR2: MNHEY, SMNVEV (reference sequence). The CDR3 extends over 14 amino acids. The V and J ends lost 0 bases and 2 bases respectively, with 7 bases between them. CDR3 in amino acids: CASSLSQGNTEAFF. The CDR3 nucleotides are TGTGCCAGCAGTTTATCCCAGGGTAACACTGAAGCTTTCTTT.

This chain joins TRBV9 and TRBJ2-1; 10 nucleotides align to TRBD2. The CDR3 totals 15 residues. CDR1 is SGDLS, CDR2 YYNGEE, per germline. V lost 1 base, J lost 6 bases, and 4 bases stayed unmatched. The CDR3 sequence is CASSVISSGGNEQFF. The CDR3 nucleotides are TGTGCCAGCAGCGTAATTTCTAGCGGGGGCAATGAGCAGTTCTTC. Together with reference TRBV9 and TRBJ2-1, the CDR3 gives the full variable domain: DSGVTQTPKHLITATGQRVTLRCSPRSGDLSVYWYQQSLDQGLQFLIQYYNGEERAKGNILERFSAQQFPDLHSELNLSSLELGDSALYFCASSVISSGGNEQFFGPGTRLTVL.

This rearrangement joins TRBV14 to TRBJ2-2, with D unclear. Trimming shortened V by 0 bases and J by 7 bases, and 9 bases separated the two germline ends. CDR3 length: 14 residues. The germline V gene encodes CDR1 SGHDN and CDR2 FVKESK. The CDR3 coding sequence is TGTGCCAGCAGCCAAGAAAGAGGCTTCGGGGAGCTGTTTTTT. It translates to CASSQERGFGELFF.

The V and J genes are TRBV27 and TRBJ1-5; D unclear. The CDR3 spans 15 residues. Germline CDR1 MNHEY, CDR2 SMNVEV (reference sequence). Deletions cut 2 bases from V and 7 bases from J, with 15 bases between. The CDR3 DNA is TGTGCCAGCAGTTTAGACGCAGGTGTAGGACAGCCCCAGCATTTT. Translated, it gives CASSLDAGVGQPQHF.

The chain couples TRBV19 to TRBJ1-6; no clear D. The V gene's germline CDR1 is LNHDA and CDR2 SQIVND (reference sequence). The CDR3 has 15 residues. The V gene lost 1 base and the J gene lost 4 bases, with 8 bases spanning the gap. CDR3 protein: CASSIVAQYNSPLHF. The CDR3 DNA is TGTGCCAGTAGTATAGTTGCACAGTATAATTCACCCCTCCACTTT.

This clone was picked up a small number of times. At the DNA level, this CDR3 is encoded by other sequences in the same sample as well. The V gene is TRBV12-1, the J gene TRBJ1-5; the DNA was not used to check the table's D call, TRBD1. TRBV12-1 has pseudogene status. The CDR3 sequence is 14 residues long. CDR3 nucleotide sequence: TGTGCCAGCAGCGGACAGGGGGGAAGGCAGCCCCAGCATTTT. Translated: CASSGQGGRQPQHF.

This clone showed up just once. The DNA for the CDR3 is TGTGCCAGCAGGGAGACAGGAAATTCACCCCTCCACTTT. This translates into CASRETGNSPLHF. V gene TRBV6-1 combines with J gene TRBJ1-6, with D maybe TRBD1 (6 bases). CDR1 and CDR2 from the germline V gene are MNHNS and SASEGT. V was shortened by 6 bases and J by 7 bases, with 10 bases between the two germline ends. The CDR3 is 13 residues long.

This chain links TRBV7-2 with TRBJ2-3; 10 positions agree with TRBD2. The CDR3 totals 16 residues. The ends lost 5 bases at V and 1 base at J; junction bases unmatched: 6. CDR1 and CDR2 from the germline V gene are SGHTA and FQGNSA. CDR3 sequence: CASSPSSGGGTDTQYF. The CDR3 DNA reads TGTGCCAGCAGCCCTTCCAGCGGGGGGGGCACAGATACGCAGTATTTT.

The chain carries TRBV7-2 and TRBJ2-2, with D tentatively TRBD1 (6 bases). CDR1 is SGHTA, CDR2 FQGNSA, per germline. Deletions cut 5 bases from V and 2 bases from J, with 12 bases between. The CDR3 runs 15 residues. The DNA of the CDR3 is TGTGCCAGCAGCACTCAGGGGAGCAACACCGGGGAGCTGTTTTTT. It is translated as CASSTQGSNTGELFF.

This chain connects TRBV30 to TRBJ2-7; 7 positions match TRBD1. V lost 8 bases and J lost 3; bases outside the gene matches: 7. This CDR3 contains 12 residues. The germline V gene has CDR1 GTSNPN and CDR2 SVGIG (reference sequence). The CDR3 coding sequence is TGTGCCGGATGGGCAGGGGGCTACGAGCAGTACTTC. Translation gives CAGWAGGYEQYF.

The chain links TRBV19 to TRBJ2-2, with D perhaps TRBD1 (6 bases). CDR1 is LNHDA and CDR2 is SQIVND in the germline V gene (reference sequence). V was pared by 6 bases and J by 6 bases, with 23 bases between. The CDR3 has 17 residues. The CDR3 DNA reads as TGTGCCAGTAGCACAACCTCCGGGACACGGGTACCCGGGGAGCTGTTTTTT. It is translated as CASSTTSGTRVPGELFF.

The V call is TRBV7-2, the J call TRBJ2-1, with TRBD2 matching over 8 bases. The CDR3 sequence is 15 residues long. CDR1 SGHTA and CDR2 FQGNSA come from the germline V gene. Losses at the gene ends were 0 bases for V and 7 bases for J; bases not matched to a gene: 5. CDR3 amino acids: CASSLASGVWNEQFF. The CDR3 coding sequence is TGTGCCAGCAGCTTAGCTAGCGGGGTTTGGAATGAGCAGTTCTTC.

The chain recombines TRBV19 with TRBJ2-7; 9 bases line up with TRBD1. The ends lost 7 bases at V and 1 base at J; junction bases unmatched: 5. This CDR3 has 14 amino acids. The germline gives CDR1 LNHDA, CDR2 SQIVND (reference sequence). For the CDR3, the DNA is TGTGCCAGTACCGCCGGACAGGGGTCCTACGAGCAGTACTTC. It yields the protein CASTAGQGSYEQYF.

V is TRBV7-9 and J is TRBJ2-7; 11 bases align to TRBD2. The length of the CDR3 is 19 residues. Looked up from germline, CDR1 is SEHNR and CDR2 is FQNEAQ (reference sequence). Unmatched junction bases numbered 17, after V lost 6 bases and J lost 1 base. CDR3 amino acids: CASRDTVTGTSGRSYEQYF. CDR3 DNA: TGTGCCAGCAGAGACACGGTAACCGGGACTAGCGGCCGGTCCTACGAGCAGTACTTC.

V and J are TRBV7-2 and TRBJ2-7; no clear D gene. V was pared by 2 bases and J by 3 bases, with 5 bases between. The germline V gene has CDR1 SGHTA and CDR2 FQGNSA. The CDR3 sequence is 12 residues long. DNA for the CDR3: TGTGCCAGCAGCTTAACGGTCTACGAGCAGTACTTC. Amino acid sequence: CASSLTVYEQYF.

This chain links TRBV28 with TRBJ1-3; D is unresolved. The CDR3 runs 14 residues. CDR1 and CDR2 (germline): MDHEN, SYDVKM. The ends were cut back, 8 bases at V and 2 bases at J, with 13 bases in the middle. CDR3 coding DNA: TGTGCCAGCGGTACAACAGATCCTGGAAACACCATATATTTT. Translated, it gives CASGTTDPGNTIYF.

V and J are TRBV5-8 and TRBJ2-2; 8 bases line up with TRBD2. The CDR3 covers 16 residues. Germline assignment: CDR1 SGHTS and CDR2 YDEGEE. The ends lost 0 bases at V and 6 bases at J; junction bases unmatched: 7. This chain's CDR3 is CASSLVVGTRPGELFF. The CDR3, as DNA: TGTGCCAGCAGCTTGGTGGTCGGGACTAGGCCCGGGGAGCTGTTTTTT.

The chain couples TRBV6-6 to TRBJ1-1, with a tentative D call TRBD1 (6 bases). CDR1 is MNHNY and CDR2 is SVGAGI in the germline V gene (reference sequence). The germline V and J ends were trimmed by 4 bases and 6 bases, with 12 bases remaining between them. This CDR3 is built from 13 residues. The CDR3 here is CASSSWTVSEAFF. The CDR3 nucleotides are TGTGCCAGCAGTTCCTGGACAGTTTCTGAAGCTTTCTTT.